This T cell receptor beta chain originates from a study of spatial heterogeneity in lung cancer. Study-level information: In the raw reads, each unique TCR and UMI combination was present more than ten times on average.

Time point defined: sample taken at primary tumor resection. The input material, whole RNA from tumor, nontumor lung or frozen PBMC, was sequenced unsorted. A unique molecular identifier was attached to every TCR cDNA molecule. TCRdb fed the 5' RACE reads into MiXCR, producing one record per CDR3 protein. Of 85,000 to 100,000 distinct CDR3 sequences listed, 9.5% to 15% were seen once; the top ten hold 35% to 45%. In its sample, this clonotype was seen many times. Its antigen is undetermined. Germline V gene lookup returns CDR1 KGHDR and CDR2 SFDVKD. The CDR3 extends over 13 amino acids. V lost 4 bases and J 6 bases, leaving 10 bases between the germline ends. Study-wide results and caveats: At tumor resection, ubiquitous expanded TCRs were detected in blood more often than later.

The source is a male donor with early-stage non-small cell lung cancer. V gene TRBV24-1 combines with J gene TRBJ2-3; perhaps TRBD2 as D (5 bases). The starting material was PBMCs, obtained at surgery. CDR3 coding DNA: TGTGCCACCAGTGAGGACTTAGCGGATACGCAGTATTTT. Its protein product is CATSEDLADTQYF.